This T cell receptor beta chain was recovered during a study of shared T cell receptors in the human thymus. TCRdb keeps only in-frame clones here, not all; method: immunoSEQ multiplex PCR. This table holds 500,000 to 850,000 clones, about 87% found once. This clone was seen only once. Looked up from germline, CDR1 is MNHEY and CDR2 is SMNVEV (reference sequence). The CDR3 loop spans 14 amino acids. V lost 5 bases and J lost 7, with 17 bases in between. The same specimen was also included in a second study, on human thymus T cells. That study adds: The thymus tissue came from resections taken during corrective heart surgery. Repertoires sampled from thymus and blood appeared biased in V and J gene usage. Unrelated individuals reportedly shared highly overlapping thymic TCR repertoires.

Sequenced material: thymocytes. The chain links TRBV27 to TRBJ1-1; D possibly corresponds to TRBD1 (5 bases). The clonotype was recovered from a boy under two years old with a congenital heart defect. The CDR3 DNA reads as TGTGCCAGCAGTCCCCGACAGAGTAGGAATGAAGCTTTCTTT. This encodes CASSPRQSRNEAFF.